Listed here are 26 T cell receptor beta chains from one sample, sequenced in a study of blood T cell repertoires in COVID-19 (dated by TCRdb to 2020 to 2022). The library was produced with the immunoSEQ multiplex PCR assay. What TCRdb holds here is the immuneACCESS table cut down to in-frame rearrangements. Part of the clones is not present; checked against another copy, under half of the missing clones reflect an unresolved V gene, and the others are unexplained. Present in this sample are roughly 290,000 clones, approximately 83% of which were seen just once. Together, the top ten hold roughly 2% of the sample. The sequencing input was PBMCs or T cells enriched from blood (not recorded which). These receptors all stem from a man aged 25-40 years who had recovered from COVID-19.

The J gene is TRBJ1-2, the V gene TRBV19; D is uncertain. CDR3 length: 16 amino acids. Germline CDR1 LNHDA, CDR2 SQIVND (reference sequence). Trimming took 6 bases from V and 3 from J, leaving 20 bases between them. The CDR3 coding sequence is TGTGCCAGTAGGATATTTGACTCCATGGCGGACTATGGCTACACCTTC. Its translation is CASRIFDSMADYGYTF.

The genes are TRBV11-1 and TRBJ2-1; a weak D match, TRBD1 (5 bases). The CDR3 is 16 residues long. CDR1 and CDR2 (germline): SGHAT, FQDESV (reference sequence). Deletions cut 5 bases from V and 5 bases from J, with 19 bases between. Written as DNA, the CDR3 is TGTGCCAGCAGCCCCACGGACATACTCAGAAACAATGAGCAGTTCTTC. It specifies CASSPTDILRNNEQFF.

The gene calls are TRBV5-1 and TRBJ1-1; a weak D match, TRBD1 (5 bases). With 0 bases removed from V and 5 bases from J, the gap between germline ends came to 11 bases. This CDR3 region has 14 residues. Germline-derived CDR1 and CDR2 are SGHRS and YFSETQ. Here the CDR3 reads CASSLVGAQTEAFF. The CDR3 DNA sequence: TGCGCCAGCAGCTTGGTAGGGGCGCAGACTGAAGCTTTCTTT.

This clone showed up just a few times. The chain uses TRBV6-1 and TRBJ1-5; possibly TRBD1 for D (5 bases). Germline CDR1 MNHNS, CDR2 SASEGT. Trimming removed 3 bases from V and 7 bases from J, with 13 bases in between. The CDR3 has 14 amino acids. In DNA form, the CDR3 reads TGTGCCAGCAGTGACAGTGCTGGGGGGCAGCCCCAGCATTTT. Translation gives CASSDSAGGQPQHF.

J is TRBJ1-5 and V is TRBV6-1, with D hard to call. The CDR3 runs to 12 residues. Germline CDR1 is MNHNS and CDR2 is SASEGT. The V end was cut by 3 bases, the J end by 4 bases, with 4 bases between. The CDR3 loop is CASSDPNQPQHF. The CDR3 region has the DNA TGTGCCAGCAGTGACCCAAATCAGCCCCAGCATTTT.

Note on this clone: The sample has other DNA sequences that encode this CDR3 too. The genes are TRBV6-5 and TRBJ1-4, with D unresolved. With 6 bases removed from V and 0 bases from J, the gap between germline ends came to 8 bases. CDR1 is MNHEY and CDR2 is SVGAGI in the germline V gene. The CDR3 is made up of 14 amino acids. DNA of the CDR3: TGTGCCAGCAGCCTAACAGCAACTAATGAAAAACTGTTTTTT. The encoded protein is CASSLTATNEKLFF.

This sequence joins TRBV5-4 and TRBJ2-2; tentative D call: TRBD2 (6 bases). Germline CDR1 is SGHNT and CDR2 is YYREEE (reference sequence). Trimming left V 4 bases short and J 4 bases short, with 11 bases between. CDR3 length equals 14 residues. The CDR3 loop is CASSPRGSTGELFF. CDR3 nucleotide sequence: TGTGCCAGCAGCCCTCGGGGGAGCACCGGGGAGCTGTTTTTT.

J is TRBJ2-3 and V is TRBV10-3; 8 bases align to TRBD1. V shed 0 bases, J shed 3 bases, and the junction held 8 bases outside the gene matches. Germline V lookup: CDR1 ENHRY, CDR2 SYGVKD. This CDR3 has 17 residues. CDR3 coding DNA: TGTGCCATCAGTGAGTCGGTCGCGACAGGGGCAACAGATACGCAGTATTTT. Translating it yields CAISESVATGATDTQYF.

V usage is TRBV5-4 and J usage is TRBJ1-2; no reliable D call. The CDR3 loop spans 13 amino acids. The germline gives CDR1 SGHNT, CDR2 YYREEE (reference sequence). Trimming pared 5 bases from V and 0 bases from J, leaving 8 bases between. As DNA, the CDR3 is TGTGCCAGCAGGACCGACACTAACTATGGCTACACCTTC. Translation: CASRTDTNYGYTF. Full variable domain (remainder filled in from reference TRBV5-4 and TRBJ1-2): ETGVTQSPTHLIKTRGQQVTLRCSSQSGHNTVSWYQQALGQGPQFIFQYYREEENGRGNFPPRFSGLQFPNYSSELNVNALELDDSALYLCASRTDTNYGYTFGSGTRLTVV.

This chain connects TRBV6-6 to TRBJ2-7; D is undetermined. Trimming shortened V by 0 bases and J by 3 bases, and 9 bases separated the two germline ends. Germline V gives CDR1 MNHNY, CDR2 SVGAGI (reference sequence). This CDR3 comprises 14 residues. CDR3 in DNA: TGTGCCAGCAGTTACTCGGGCAGATTCTACGAGCAGTACTTC. Its translation: CASSYSGRFYEQYF.

The CDR3 is CASSPDLQANYGYTF. The CDR3, as DNA: TGTGCCAGCAGTCCCGATTTGCAAGCCAACTATGGCTACACCTTC. This chain connects TRBV28 to TRBJ1-2; unclear D gene. Per the germline V gene, CDR1 is MDHEN and CDR2 is SYDVKM. V was shortened by 5 bases and J by 2 bases, with 15 bases between the two germline ends. There are 15 residues in the CDR3.

The rearrangement links TRBV30 to TRBJ2-3; 8 bases align to TRBD2. Germline CDR1 GTSNPN, CDR2 SVGIG (reference sequence). V gave up 0 bases and J gave up 0 bases; unmatched junction bases: 8. The length of the CDR3 is 17 residues. This CDR3 reads CAWSVGVSGVSTDTQYF. The CDR3 DNA sequence: TGTGCCTGGAGTGTGGGGGTTAGCGGGGTTAGCACAGATACGCAGTATTTT.

The chain carries TRBV7-9 and TRBJ2-1, with 8 bases that match TRBD2. The J segment lost 0 bases and the V segment lost 3 bases, leaving 7 bases of the junction unmatched. Germline CDR1 is SEHNR and CDR2 is FQNEAQ (reference sequence). The CDR3 contains 17 residues. The CDR3 sequence is CASSFSGGTSSYNEQFF. The DNA for the CDR3 is TGTGCCAGCAGCTTTTCGGGGGGGACGAGCTCCTACAATGAGCAGTTCTTC.

This chain connects TRBV5-1 to TRBJ1-4; D gene ambiguous. Germline V gene data show CDR1 as SGHRS and CDR2 as YFSETQ. The CDR3 length is 13 residues. Trimming removed 0 bases from V and 8 bases from J, with 8 bases in between. The CDR3 DNA is TGCGCCAGCAGCTTGGCCGGGGAGGAAAAACTGTTTTTT. This translates into CASSLAGEEKLFF.

This chain uses TRBV4-3 with TRBJ2-2; D unresolved. This CDR3 spans 15 amino acids. Germline loops: CDR1 LGHNA, CDR2 YSLEER. The V and J ends lost 0 bases and 0 bases respectively, with 5 bases between them. The CDR3: CASSQDRPNTGELFF. CDR3 coding DNA: TGCGCCAGCAGCCAAGACAGGCCGAACACCGGGGAGCTGTTTTTT.

The chain carries TRBV6-6 and TRBJ2-1, with D possibly TRBD2 on 6 matching bases. The CDR3 loop spans 15 amino acids. Germline loops: CDR1 MNHNY, CDR2 SVGAGI (reference sequence). Trimming stripped 6 bases from V and 0 bases from J, with 12 bases between. The CDR3 protein is CASRNGGASYNEQFF. The DNA for the CDR3 is TGTGCCAGCAGAAATGGCGGGGCCTCCTACAATGAGCAGTTCTTC.

The V gene is TRBV11-1, the J gene TRBJ2-3; a weak D match, TRBD1 (6 bases). Trimming took 5 bases from V and 1 from J, leaving 16 bases between them. The germline V gene encodes CDR1 SGHAT and CDR2 FQDESV (reference sequence). This CDR3 is 16 amino acids long. The CDR3 spells CASSLGRGIGTDTQYF. DNA of the CDR3: TGTGCCAGCAGCCTGGGTAGGGGGATTGGCACAGATACGCAGTATTTT.

The V gene is TRBV5-4, the J gene TRBJ2-1, with 8 bases lining up with TRBD2. Germline CDR1 SGHNT, CDR2 YYREEE (reference sequence). This CDR3 contains 13 residues. V was pared by 4 bases and J by 6 bases, with 3 bases of the junction left unmatched. The CDR3 sequence: CASSPGTSNEQFF. The CDR3 bases are TGTGCCAGCAGCCCCGGGACTAGCAATGAGCAGTTCTTC. The variable domain in full, with the rest retrieved from reference TRBV5-4 and TRBJ2-1, is ETGVTQSPTHLIKTRGQQVTLRCSSQSGHNTVSWYQQALGQGPQFIFQYYREEENGRGNFPPRFSGLQFPNYSSELNVNALELDDSALYLCASSPGTSNEQFFGPGTRLTVL.

The chain couples TRBV2 to TRBJ1-1, with D possibly being TRBD1 (5 bases). The CDR3 extends over 13 amino acids. Trimming left V 4 bases short and J 5 bases short, with 11 bases between. Germline V gene lookup returns CDR1 SNHLY and CDR2 FYNNEI. The CDR3 here is CASSVRGETEAFF. The CDR3 DNA reads TGTGCCAGCAGTGTGCGGGGGGAGACTGAAGCTTTCTTT.

This clone showed up just once. Germline and junction disagree at one end, which may indicate a read error. This rearrangement joins TRBV12-3 or TRBV12-4 to TRBJ2-3; D might be TRBD2 (5 bases). This CDR3 is built from 12 residues. Written as DNA, the CDR3 is TGTGCCAGCAGTTTATGGGGAGCGAATAGGGATTTT. Protein: CASSLWGANRDF.

This chain joins TRBV19 and TRBJ1-2, with D uncertain. Germline V lookup: CDR1 LNHDA, CDR2 SQIVND (reference sequence). The CDR3 is 15 residues long. V gave up 4 bases and J gave up 2 bases, with 14 bases separating them. The CDR3 sequence is CASSTHEEGNYGYTF. DNA for the CDR3: TGTGCCAGTAGTACCCATGAGGAGGGAAACTATGGCTACACCTTC.

The gene calls are TRBV7-8 and TRBJ1-6, with D hard to call. The V gene's germline CDR1 is SGHVS and CDR2 FQNEAQ. Trimming removed 3 bases from V and 3 bases from J, with 15 bases in between. The CDR3 consists of 17 residues. DNA of the CDR3: TGTGCCAGCAGCTTGTCAGAAGCGGGTAACTATAATTCACCCCTCCACTTT. Encoded protein: CASSLSEAGNYNSPLHF. Complete variable domain (other parts from reference TRBV7-8 and TRBJ1-6): GAGVSQSPRYKVAKRGQDVALRCDPISGHVSLFWYQQALGQGPEFLTYFQNEAQLDKSGLPSDRFFAERPEGSVSTLKIQRTQQEDSAVYLCASSLSEAGNYNSPLHFGNGTRLTVT.

This clone appeared a single time. CDR3 residues: CASSSELSSYNEQFF. CDR3 bases: TGTGCCAGCAGCAGCGAATTAAGCTCCTACAATGAGCAGTTCTTC. The rearrangement links TRBV9 to TRBJ2-1; D is unresolved. Trimming stripped 4 bases from V and 0 bases from J, with 11 bases between. The CDR3 is 15 amino acids. CDR1 is SGDLS, CDR2 YYNGEE, per germline.

The chain employs TRBV18 and TRBJ1-2, with D perhaps TRBD1 (5 bases). CDR3 length: 16 amino acids. V gave up 3 bases and J gave up 0 bases, with 14 bases separating them. CDR1 and CDR2 (germline): KGHSH, LQKENI. The CDR3 region has the DNA TGTGCCAGCTCACCCAAGACAGTCCCCGCTAACTATGGCTACACCTTC. Protein: CASSPKTVPANYGYTF.

This clone was seen more than once but under ten times. For the CDR3, the DNA is TGTGCCAGCAGAAGAGAAGACAGGCTTGTAGGCTACACCTTC. This translates into CASRREDRLVGYTF. The chain is built from TRBV19 and TRBJ1-2; D is possibly TRBD1 (6 bases). Germline lookup yields CDR1 LNHDA and CDR2 SQIVND (reference sequence). Trimming stripped 9 bases from V and 8 bases from J, with 22 bases between. The CDR3 extends over 14 amino acids.

The chain combines TRBV9 with TRBJ1-2, with 7 bases fitting TRBD1. Trimming took 0 bases from V and 3 from J; bases not matched to a gene: 5. CDR3 length: 15 residues. The germline gives CDR1 SGDLS, CDR2 YYNGEE. CDR3: CASSVVNRGDYGYTF. The CDR3 nucleotides read TGTGCCAGCAGCGTAGTAAACAGGGGTGACTATGGCTACACCTTC.